The present T cell receptor (beta chain) was sequenced within a study of T-cell reconstitution after alpha-beta-depleted transplantation in children. The V end lost 4 bases, the J end lost 4 bases, and 17 bases lay between the germline ends. The CDR3 is 16 amino acids. In germline, CDR1 is SGDLS, CDR2 YYNGEE. TCRbeta library preparation incorporated unique molecular identifiers. TCRdb ran MiXCR on the PCR reads and lists one entry per CDR3 protein. This repertoire shows roughly 220,000 distinct CDR3 sequences, about 11% found once; its top ten account for about 2.6%. This clonotype came up many times.

This sequence was found in a human donor who donated a stem cell graft to a child with acute lymphoblastic leukemia. This chain joins TRBV9 and TRBJ2-2; a possible D gene is TRBD1 (5 bases). Sequencing used PBMCs from the stem cell graft donor, obtained from the stem cell graft. Here the CDR3 reads CASSLLAGFGTGELFF. CDR3 DNA: TGTGCCAGCAGCCTCCTGGCAGGGTTTGGCACCGGGGAGCTGTTTTTT.